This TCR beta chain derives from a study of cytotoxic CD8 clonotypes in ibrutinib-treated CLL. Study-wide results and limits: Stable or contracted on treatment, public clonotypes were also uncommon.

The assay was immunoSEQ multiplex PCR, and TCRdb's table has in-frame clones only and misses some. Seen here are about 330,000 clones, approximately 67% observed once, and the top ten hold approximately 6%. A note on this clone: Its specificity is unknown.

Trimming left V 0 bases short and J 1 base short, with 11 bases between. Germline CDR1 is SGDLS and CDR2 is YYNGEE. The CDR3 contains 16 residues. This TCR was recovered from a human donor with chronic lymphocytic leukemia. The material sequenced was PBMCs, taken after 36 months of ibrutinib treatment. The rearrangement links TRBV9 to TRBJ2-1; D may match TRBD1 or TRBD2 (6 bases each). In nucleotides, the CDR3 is TGTGCCAGCAGCGTAGATGGAGGGGGGTCCTACAATGAGCAGTTCTTC. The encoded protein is CASSVDGGGSYNEQFF.